This T cell receptor (beta chain) was captured by sequencing in a study of blood T cell repertoires in COVID-19. At the level of the study: The United States, Italy and Spain supplied acute and convalescent COVID-19 samples.

The CDR3 is made up of 12 amino acids. V lost 7 bases and J lost 5, with 12 bases in between. Germline CDR1 reads SGHNT; CDR2 reads YYREEE (reference sequence). The assay was immunoSEQ multiplex PCR, and TCRdb's table has in-frame clones only and misses some. The sample consists of roughly 97,000 clones, about nine tenths of them appearing once. Sequencing was carried out using peripheral blood. The clonotype originates from a man in his sixties with acute or convalescent COVID-19. This chain connects TRBV5-4 to TRBJ2-5; D is possibly TRBD1 (5 bases). CDR3 coding DNA: TGTGCCAGCGCGGTGCCAGGGGAGACCCAGTACTTC. It yields the protein CASAVPGETQYF. Full variable domain (rest looked up from reference TRBV5-4 and TRBJ2-5): ETGVTQSPTHLIKTRGQQVTLRCSSQSGHNTVSWYQQALGQGPQFIFQYYREEENGRGNFPPRFSGLQFPNYSSELNVNALELDDSALYLCASAVPGETQYFGPGTRLLVL.